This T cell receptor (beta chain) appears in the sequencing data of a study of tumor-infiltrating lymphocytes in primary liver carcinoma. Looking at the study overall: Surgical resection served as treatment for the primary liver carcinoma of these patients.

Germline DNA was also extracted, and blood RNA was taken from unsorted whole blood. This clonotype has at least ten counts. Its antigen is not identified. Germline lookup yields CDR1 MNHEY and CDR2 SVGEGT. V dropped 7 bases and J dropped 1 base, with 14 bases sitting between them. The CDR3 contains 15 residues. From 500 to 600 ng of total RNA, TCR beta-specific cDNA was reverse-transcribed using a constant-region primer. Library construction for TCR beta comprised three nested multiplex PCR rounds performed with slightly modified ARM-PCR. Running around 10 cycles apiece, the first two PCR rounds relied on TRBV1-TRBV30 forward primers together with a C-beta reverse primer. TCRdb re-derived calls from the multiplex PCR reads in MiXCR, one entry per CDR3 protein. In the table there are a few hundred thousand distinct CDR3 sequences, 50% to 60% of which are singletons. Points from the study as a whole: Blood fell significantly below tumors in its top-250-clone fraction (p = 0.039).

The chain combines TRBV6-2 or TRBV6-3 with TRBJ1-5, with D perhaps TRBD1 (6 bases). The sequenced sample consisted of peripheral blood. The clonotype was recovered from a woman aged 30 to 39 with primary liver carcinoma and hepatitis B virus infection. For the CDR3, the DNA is TGTGCCAGCATACGGGGACACGGAAGCAATCAGCCCCAGCATTTT. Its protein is CASIRGHGSNQPQHF.